Given below is one TCR beta chain in context. This clone occurred a few times. What antigen it recognizes has not been identified. Within one base of it there is no much larger clone, and no base qualities were kept. The sample comes from a study of T cell clones after liver transplantation (dated by TCRdb to between 2019 and 2020). The study in broad terms: ITN030ST, the source of the samples, was a randomized trial that attempted immunosuppression withdrawal within 2 years of liver transplantation. Of the eight recipients, three were HCV-positive, while the remaining recipients had been transplanted for non-autoimmune, non-viral indications. Blood samples were collected pre-transplant, pre-randomization before withdrawal, and post-randomization after either full withdrawal or failed withdrawal. Donor-reactive T cell clones were identified using TCRbeta sequencing after a pre-transplant mixed lymphocyte reaction and were then followed in post-transplant blood. Third party-reactive TCRbeta sequences from pre-transplant MLRs were also identified as an antigen-independent comparator for donor-reactive sequences. Tolerance meant complete immunosuppression withdrawal for at least one year without liver enzymes rising beyond twice the upper limit of normal. The subjects received no induction therapy and were kept on standard immunosuppression until randomization at 12-24 months post-transplant. The study cohort included 8 liver transplant recipients, of whom 3 were classified as tolerant and 5 as non-tolerant.

Thawed unstimulated PBMCs were stained for CD3, CD4 and CD8 and FACS-sorted into CD3+CD4+ and CD3+CD8+ populations. All 8 studied subjects were randomized to withdrawal of immunosuppression. The Qiagen DNeasy Blood and Tissue Kit was used to isolate genomic DNA. Germline trimming amounts to 6 bases on V and 4 bases on J, with 10 as the count of junction bases outside the gene matches. The CDR3 contains 16 residues, cysteine and phenylalanine counted. Only CDR3 DNA is held: 48 bases, read in frame from base 1. CDR1 WSHSY and CDR2 SAAADI are derived from the germline V gene. The paper as a whole reports these results and caveats: When repertoire turnover was taken into account, detection of donor-reactive sequences was significantly reduced in 7 of 8 subjects for CD4 and in 8 of 8 subjects for CD8. The conclusions were preliminary, being limited by small, heterogeneous patient numbers and by non-standardized post-transplant time points. A greater decline was seen for donor-reactive sequences than for third party-reactive sequences, suggesting partial antigen-specific deletion unrelated to withdrawal success. Because allograft tissue specimens were not available, migration of donor-reactive T cells into the graft, rather than deletion, may have occurred. In two subjects, low numbers of available donor cells limited the measurable donor-reactive repertoire. Circulating donor-reactive CD4 TCRbeta sequences fell significantly post-transplant in 5 of 8 subjects, irrespective of tolerance or HCV status.

Frozen genomic DNA underwent high-throughput TCRbeta CDR3 sequencing by immunoSEQ, including PCR amplification, mapping, bias correction and internal controls. The authors processed their data as follows. Productive rearrangements were retained, and unique TCRbeta sequences were defined by the CDR3 nucleotide sequence together with the V and J gene. Donor-reactive sequences required at least 5-fold expansion in CFSE-low cells versus unstimulated pre-transplant cells and at least 0.01% frequency. To ensure at least 90% detection power, minimum frequency thresholds were set for each subject based on that subject's lowest-template unstimulated sample. Jensen-Shannon divergence between the top 1000 TCRbeta sequences post- versus pre-transplant served as the measure of repertoire turnover. Two-sided Fisher's exact tests were used to test for changes in how often donor-reactive sequences were detected. In TCRdb, the immuneACCESS table is reduced to in-frame sequences with V and J assigned. These tables do not hold every clone; where another copy was compared, an unresolved V gene accounts for under half, and the others remain unexplained. V and J calls and clone size come straight from that table; D and trimming were deduced from the DNA. This sample is represented by 20,000 to 25,000 clones; roughly 92% of them were singletons. Roughly 25% of the sample comes from the top ten.

The origin of this receptor is a human patient who received a liver transplant. The graft donor may be the source of some T cells after a transplant. The V gene is TRBV10-2 and the J gene is TRBJ2-2; 8 bases in the junction line up with TRBD2. The material was CD8+ T cells from blood, obtained about 25 months after liver transplant. The DNA sequence is given as TGCGCCAGCAGCGGGAAGCGGGAGTTTGGCACCGGGGAGCTGTTTTTT. It specifies CASSGKREFGTGELFF.